This entry describes one T cell receptor beta chain. Its antigen specificity is not known. No base quality information exists; no much larger clone differs at one position. This record comes from a study of blood T cell repertoires in COVID-19 (TCRdb year 2020). Looking at the study overall: The collaborator samples originated in the United States, Italy and Spain and spanned the acute and convalescent phases of COVID-19. The material from the prospective study consisted of cDNA or gDNA derived from T cells, B-cell-depleted T cells, or PBMCs. Deeply sampled blood TCRbeta repertoires from subjects exposed to, actively infected with, or recovered from COVID-19 were included in the dataset. The repertoires were released in a freely available public database meant as a resource for research on the immune response to SARS-CoV-2. The samples were drawn from two sources: the first 160 participants of the ongoing ImmuneRACE study, and 950 to 1,500 subjects contributed by 6 global collaborators. A de-identified subject ID, COVID-19 status, age in years and sex were almost always included in the sample metadata. HLA class I and class II types, where available, came from metadata supplied by the sample provider rather than from assay-based typing.

Participants in the prospective study were aged roughly 18 to 100 years, lived in about two dozen United States geographic areas, and enrolled through a virtual design. In the prospective study, participants were assigned to cohorts based on the clinical history participants reported in a screening survey and a study questionnaire. Recovered participants in ImmuneRACE Cohort 3 were defined by two consecutive negative NP/OP PCR tests, clearance by a healthcare professional, or resolution of symptoms. Each participant in the prospective study had whole blood, serum and a nasopharyngeal or oropharyngeal swab collected by mobile phlebotomists. Participants in the prospective study had the option to provide additional blood draws and questionnaires over a roughly 2-month period. Before DNA extraction, prospective study blood samples were shipped either frozen or at room temperature. The research as a whole found: How much clinical and demographic metadata was included differed by source and by participant, and the metadata was provided uncurated.

Measured from the cysteine to the phenylalanine, the CDR3 is 13 residues long. Only the CDR3 DNA is retained, 39 bases long and in frame from the first base. CDR1 and CDR2 are read off the germline V gene as SQVTM and ANQGSEA. The immunoSEQ Assay, a bias-controlled multiplex PCR, was used to amplify TCRbeta CDR3 regions from genomic DNA. As for the original processing: Within the assay, amplification of reference gene primers was used to estimate how many nucleated cells each sample contained. To quantify the absolute abundance of each unique TCRbeta CDR3 rearrangement, sequence reads were collapsed and filtered. For each sample, productive Simpson clonality was calculated by taking the square root of Simpson's diversity index across productive rearrangements. TCRdb stores this immuneACCESS table with in-frame sequences only. Part of the clones is absent; in the studies checked, under half of the shortfall reflects unresolved V genes, and no reason is known for the rest. That table furnishes V, J and clone size, whereas the DNA furnished D and trimming. The sample has more than 300,000 clones on record, 92% of them singletons. In total, the top ten clones hold about 18% of the sample.

This TCR was sampled from a woman aged 25 to 39 who had recovered from COVID-19. Specimen: PBMCs or T cells enriched from blood (not recorded which). The V gene is TRBV29-1 and the J gene is TRBJ2-7, with TRBD2 matching 7 junction bases. The encoded CDR3 is CTSAGGFLYEQYF. The DNA is as follows: TGCACCTCAGCCGGGGGGTTCCTCTACGAGCAGTACTTC.